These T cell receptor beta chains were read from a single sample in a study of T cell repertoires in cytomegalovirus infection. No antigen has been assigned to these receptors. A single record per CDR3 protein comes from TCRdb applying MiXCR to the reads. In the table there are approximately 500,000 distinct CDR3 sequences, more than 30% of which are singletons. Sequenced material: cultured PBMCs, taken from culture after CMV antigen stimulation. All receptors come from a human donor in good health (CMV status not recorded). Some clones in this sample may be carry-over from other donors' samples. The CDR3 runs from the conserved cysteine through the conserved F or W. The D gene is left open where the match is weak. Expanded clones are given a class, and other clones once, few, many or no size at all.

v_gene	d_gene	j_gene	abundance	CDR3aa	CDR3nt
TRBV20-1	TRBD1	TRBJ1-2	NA	CSARVDGTDYNGYTF	TGCAGTGCTAGAGTAGACGGGACAGACTACAATGGCTACACCTTC
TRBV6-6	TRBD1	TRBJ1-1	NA	CASIHRGHTEAFF	TGTGCCAGCATCCACAGGGGGCACACTGAAGCTTTCTTT
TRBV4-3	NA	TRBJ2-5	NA	CASSPVARGETQYF	TGCGCCAGCAGCCCAGTGGCGAGAGGAGAGACCCAGTACTTC
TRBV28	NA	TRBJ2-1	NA	CASSQGPGARNEQFF	TGTGCCAGCAGTCAAGGACCAGGGGCTCGGAATGAGCAGTTCTTC
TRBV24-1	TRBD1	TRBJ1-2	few	CATSEPGQGYGYTF	TGTGCCACCAGTGAACCGGGACAGGGTTATGGCTACACCTTC
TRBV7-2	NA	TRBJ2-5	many	CASSSYRETQYF	TGTGCCAGCAGTTCATACCGGGAGACCCAGTACTTC
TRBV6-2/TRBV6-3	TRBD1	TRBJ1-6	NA	CASSRPGTGDRALHF	TGTGCCAGCAGTCGGCCCGGGACCGGGGACAGGGCCCTCCACTTT
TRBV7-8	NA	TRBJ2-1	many	CATSYGSDEQFF	TGTGCCACCTCTTACGGGAGCGATGAGCAGTTCTTC
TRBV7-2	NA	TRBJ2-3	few	CASSLYQTQGQDTQYF	TGTGCCAGCAGCCTGTACCAAACCCAAGGGCAAGATACGCAGTATTTT
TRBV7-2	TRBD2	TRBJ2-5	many	CASSLGASGSPRTQYF	TGTGCCAGCAGCTTAGGGGCTAGCGGGAGCCCTAGGACCCAGTACTTC
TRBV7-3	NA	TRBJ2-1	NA	CASSLRLSNEKFF	TGTGCCAGCAGCTTAAGGCTCAGCAATGAGAAGTTCTTC
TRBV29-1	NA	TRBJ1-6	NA	CSVRDTGNSPLHF	TGCAGCGTTCGGGACACGGGTAATTCACCCCTCCACTTT
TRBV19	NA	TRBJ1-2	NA	CASTNEAGASGYGYTF	TGTGCCAGTACCAATGAGGCCGGGGCCAGTGGCTATGGCTACACCTTC
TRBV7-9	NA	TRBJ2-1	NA	CASSLVNSIGGEQFF	TGTGCCAGCAGCTTAGTCAACAGTATAGGAGGTGAGCAGTTCTTC
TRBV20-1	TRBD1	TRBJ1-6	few	CSAQQGLSDSPLHF	TGCAGTGCGCAACAGGGGCTGAGCGATTCACCCCTCCACTTT
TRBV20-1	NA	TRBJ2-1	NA	CSASRLAHPPNEQFF	TGCAGTGCTAGCCGTCTAGCGCATCCTCCCAATGAGCAGTTCTTC
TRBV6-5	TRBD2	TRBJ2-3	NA	CASRLRVGLAGGTADTQYF	TGTGCCAGCAGACTCCGCGTTGGACTAGCGGGAGGGACCGCAGATACGCAGTATTTT
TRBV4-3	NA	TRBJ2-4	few	CASSQDSRGNIQYF	TGCGCCAGCAGCCAGGACTCCCGGGGAAACATTCAGTACTTC
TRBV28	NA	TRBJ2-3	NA	CASSLLNPDTQYF	TGTGCCAGCAGTCTCCTGAACCCAGATACGCAGTATTTT
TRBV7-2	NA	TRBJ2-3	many	CASSLTDRGDTQYF	TGTGCCAGCAGCTTAACGGACAGAGGAGATACGCAGTATTTT
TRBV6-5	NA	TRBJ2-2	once	CASSYWNTGELFF	TGTGCCAGCAGTTATTGGAACACCGGGGAGCTGTTTTTT
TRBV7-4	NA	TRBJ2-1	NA	CASILGTNQQFF	TGTGCCAGCATCCTTGGGACCAACCAGCAGTTCTTC
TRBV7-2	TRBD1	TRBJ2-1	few	CASSSSGAGGGEQFF	TGTGCCAGCAGCTCGTCGGGAGCAGGGGGCGGGGAGCAGTTCTTC
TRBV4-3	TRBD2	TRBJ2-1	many	CASSQDRASGSYNEQFF	TGCGCCAGCAGCCAAGATCGGGCTAGCGGGAGCTACAATGAGCAGTTCTTC
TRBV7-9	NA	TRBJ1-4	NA	CASSASPPGSEKLFF	TGTGCCAGCAGCGCCTCTCCCCCAGGGTCTGAAAAACTGTTTTTT
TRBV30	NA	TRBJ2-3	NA	CAWSVQTSTQYF	TGTGCCTGGAGTGTACAAACCTCAACGCAGTATTTT
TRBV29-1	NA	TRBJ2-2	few	CSVETAGELFF	TGCAGCGTTGAGACCGCCGGGGAGCTGTTTTTT
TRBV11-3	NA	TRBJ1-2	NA	CASSLSPGHFADGYTF	TGTGCCAGCAGCTTATCCCCCGGACACTTCGCCGATGGCTACACCTTC
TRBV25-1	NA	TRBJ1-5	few	CASGRESGQPQHF	TGTGCCAGCGGGAGGGAGTCCGGTCAGCCCCAGCATTTT
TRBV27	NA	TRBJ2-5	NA	CASSFAGHGQETQYF	TGTGCCAGCAGTTTTGCAGGGCACGGTCAGGAGACCCAGTACTTC
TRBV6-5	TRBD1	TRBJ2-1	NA	CASSFEGASTTNEQFF	TGTGCCAGCAGCTTCGAGGGGGCAAGTACGACCAATGAGCAGTTCTTC
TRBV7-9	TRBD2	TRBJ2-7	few	CASSLSPGTSDYEQYF	TGTGCCAGCAGCCTCTCCCCGGGGACTAGCGACTACGAGCAGTACTTC
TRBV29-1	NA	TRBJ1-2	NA	CSVGTSVNYGYTF	TGCAGCGTTGGTACATCGGTTAACTATGGCTACACCTTC
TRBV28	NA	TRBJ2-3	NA	CATQLTDTQYF	TGTGCCACCCAACTTACAGATACGCAGTATTTT
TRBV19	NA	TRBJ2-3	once	CASSFGSREGYTQYF	TGTGCCAGTAGTTTCGGGTCCCGGGAAGGATATACGCAGTATTTT
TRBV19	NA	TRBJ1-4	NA	CASRGGQGGEKLFF	TGTGCCAGTAGAGGAGGCCAGGGAGGTGAAAAACTGTTTTTT
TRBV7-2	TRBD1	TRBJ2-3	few	CASSLEAGGRDTQYF	TGTGCCAGCAGCTTAGAGGCAGGGGGCAGAGATACGCAGTATTTT
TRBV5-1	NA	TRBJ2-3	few	CASSLGTSVESDTQYF	TGCGCCAGCAGCTTGGGAACTAGTGTAGAGTCAGATACGCAGTATTTT
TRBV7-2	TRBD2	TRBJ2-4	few	CASSAPLAGSLYIQYF	TGTGCCAGCAGCGCCCCACTAGCGGGAAGTTTATACATTCAGTACTTC
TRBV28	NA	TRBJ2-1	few	CASSLKPVSYNEQFF	TGTGCCAGCAGTTTAAAGCCAGTCTCCTACAATGAGCAGTTCTTC
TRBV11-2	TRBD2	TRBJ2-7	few	CASSGNSGRVEQYF	TGTGCCAGCAGCGGGAATAGCGGGAGGGTTGAGCAGTACTTC
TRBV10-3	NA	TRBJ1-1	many	CAIKPSGALQEGEAFF	TGTGCCATCAAACCTTCAGGGGCTCTCCAGGAAGGTGAAGCTTTCTTT
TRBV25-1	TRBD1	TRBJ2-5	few	CASSEGQGFPQETQYF	TGTGCCAGCAGTGAGGGACAGGGGTTTCCCCAAGAGACCCAGTACTTC
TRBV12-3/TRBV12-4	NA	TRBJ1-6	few	CASSSGDHLHF	TGTGCCAGCAGTTCGGGGGATCACCTCCACTTT
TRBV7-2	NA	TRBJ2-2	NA	CASSLVWDIPTGELFF	TGTGCCAGCAGCTTAGTCTGGGACATCCCCACCGGGGAGCTGTTTTTT
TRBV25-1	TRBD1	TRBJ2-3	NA	CAGSPTGVDTQYF	TGTGCCGGCAGCCCGACAGGGGTAGATACGCAGTATTTT
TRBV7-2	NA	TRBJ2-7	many	CASSLYGGDYEQYF	TGTGCCAGCAGCTTATACGGGGGTGACTACGAGCAGTACTTC
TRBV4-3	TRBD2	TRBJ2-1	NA	CASSDGGRSYNEQFF	TGCGCCAGCAGCGATGGCGGGAGATCCTACAATGAGCAGTTCTTC
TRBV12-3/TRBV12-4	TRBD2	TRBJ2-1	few	CASSPGLAGGDEQFF	TGTGCCAGCAGTCCGGGACTAGCGGGAGGCGATGAGCAGTTCTTC
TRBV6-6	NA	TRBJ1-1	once	CASSYLVRGALMAEAFF	TGTGCCAGCAGTTACTTAGTGCGGGGGGCGCTTATGGCTGAAGCTTTCTTT